This entry describes one T cell receptor beta chain. The assay was immunoSEQ multiplex PCR, and TCRdb's table has in-frame clones only and misses some. This table holds about 90,000 clones, around nine tenths found once. Germline-derived CDR1 and CDR2 are LNHDA and SQIVND (reference sequence). V was clipped by 5 bases and J by 7 bases; unmatched bases: 7. The CDR3 contains 14 residues. These data originate in a study of blood T cell repertoires in COVID-19. The genes are TRBV19 and TRBJ1-4, with 7 nucleotides matching TRBD1. Sequenced sample: peripheral blood. This receptor was identified in a man older than 75 with active or convalescent COVID-19. CDR3 amino acids: CASSSGTALEKLFF. DNA for the CDR3: TGTGCCAGTAGTTCCGGGACAGCGCTTGAAAAACTGTTTTTT.